The 24 T cell receptor beta chains given below trace back to one sample, sequenced in a study of T cells in Graves' hyperthyroidism and ophthalmopathy. It was RNA transcripts that yielded the amplified TCR beta CDR3 regions. In the first-round RT-PCR of the TCR CDR3, the HTBI primer set was used. TCRdb re-derived calls from the multiplex PCR reads in MiXCR, one entry per CDR3 protein. The sample has roughly 740,000 distinct CDR3 sequences, 15% to 20% seen once. The sequenced material came from blood. These receptors were taken from a man aged 18 to 30 with Graves' hyperthyroidism.

V is TRBV10-3 and J is TRBJ2-1; TRBD1 agrees at 7 bases. Germline values: CDR1 ENHRY, CDR2 SYGVKD. V was pared by 4 bases and J by 5 bases, with 11 bases of the junction left unmatched. This CDR3 is built from 16 residues. CDR3 sequence reads: CAISGRQGESDNEQFF. The CDR3 DNA reads as TGTGCCATCAGTGGGAGACAGGGTGAATCCGACAATGAGCAGTTCTTC.

The sample holds many counts of this clonotype. The J gene is TRBJ1-1, the V gene TRBV20-1; a possible D gene is TRBD1 (5 bases). The V end was cut by 6 bases, the J end by 5 bases, with 16 bases between. The CDR3 consists of 13 residues. Germline assignment: CDR1 DFQATT and CDR2 SNEGSKA (reference sequence). CDR3 region: CSAPDNGGTEAFF. CDR3 in DNA: TGCAGTGCCCCGGACAACGGAGGGACTGAAGCTTTCTTT.

This clonotype has a handful of counts. This chain uses TRBV6-2 or TRBV6-3 with TRBJ2-7, with 8 nucleotides matching TRBD1. Germline CDR1 MNHEY, CDR2 SVGEGT. This CDR3 has 13 amino acids. The junction had 5 bases not matched to a gene; V was cut back by 5 bases and J by 5 bases. CDR3 in amino acids: CASSRQGIDEQYF. The CDR3 DNA reads as TGTGCCAGCAGTCGACAGGGGATCGACGAGCAGTACTTC.

The rearrangement joins TRBV6-5 to TRBJ1-1; D may be TRBD1 (6 bases). Germline CDR1 MNHEY, CDR2 SVGAGI. Trimming removed 5 bases from V and 4 bases from J, with 23 bases in between. CDR3 length: 17 residues. CDR3 coding DNA: TGTGCCAGCAGTAACGTCCCGGGACATTCAGAGGGCACTGAAGCTTTCTTT. Protein: CASSNVPGHSEGTEAFF.

This clonotype came up many times. This sequence joins TRBV3-1 and TRBJ2-1, with 8 bases identical to TRBD2. CDR1 and CDR2 (germline): LGHDT, YNNKEL (reference sequence). V lost 1 base to trimming and J lost 0 bases; unmatched junction nucleotides: 2. The CDR3 runs 16 residues. The CDR3 reads CASSQGGLGSYNEQFF. In DNA form, the CDR3 reads TGTGCCAGCAGCCAAGGGGGACTAGGCTCCTACAATGAGCAGTTCTTC.

This clonotype has ten or more counts. The chain is built from TRBV29-1 and TRBJ2-1; 8 nucleotides line up with TRBD1. The CDR3 length is 13 residues. After removal of 4 bases from V and 5 bases from J, the junction contained 4 bases not matched to a gene. Germline lookup yields CDR1 SQVTM and CDR2 ANQGSEA. This chain's CDR3 is CSVGQGYHNEQFF. CDR3 DNA: TGCAGCGTTGGACAGGGGTACCACAATGAGCAGTTCTTC.

V gene TRBV4-1 combines with J gene TRBJ2-7; TRBD1 matches at 10 bases. The CDR3 covers 19 residues. Germline CDR1 is MGHRA and CDR2 is YSYEKL. The ends lost 3 bases at V and 0 bases at J; junction bases unmatched: 14. The CDR3 reads CASSHQGGQGTFSSYEQYF. DNA of the CDR3: TGCGCCAGCAGCCATCAGGGGGGACAGGGGACTTTTAGCTCCTACGAGCAGTACTTC.

This clonotype has more than one count but fewer than ten. The V call is TRBV28, the J call TRBJ2-7, with D hard to call. Germline CDR1 and CDR2: MDHEN and SYDVKM. V gave up 5 bases and J gave up 9 bases, with 14 bases separating them. The CDR3 spans 12 residues. In nucleotides, the CDR3 is TGTGCCAGCAGTAAAAGGATCTGGGCGCAGTACTTC. Its protein is CASSKRIWAQYF.

The gene calls are TRBV11-2 and TRBJ1-1, with TRBD1 as a possible D gene (5 bases). CDR3 length equals 14 residues. From germline, CDR1 is SGHAT and CDR2 FQNNGV. Trimming removed 1 base from V and 11 bases from J, with 17 bases in between. The CDR3, as DNA: TGTGCCAGCAGCTTAGCTTCCGGAGCGGGGGGGGCTTTCTTT. Its translation is CASSLASGAGGAFF.

The chain combines TRBV5-1 with TRBJ2-7; D possibly corresponds to TRBD1 (6 bases). CDR1 and CDR2 from the germline V gene are SGHRS and YFSETQ. The CDR3 is 14 residues long. Trimming cost V 5 bases and J 6 bases, with 18 bases left between them. The CDR3 DNA follows: TGCGCCAGCAGTCCAGGACAGCCTTATTCCGAGCAGTACTTC. Encoded protein: CASSPGQPYSEQYF.

This clonotype was seen a few times. The rearrangement uses TRBV30 and TRBJ2-7; D remains unclear. With 4 bases removed from V and 7 bases from J, the gap between germline ends came to 14 bases. Germline V gene sequence: CDR1 GTSNPN, CDR2 SVGIG (reference sequence). The CDR3 is made up of 12 amino acids. CDR3 amino acids: CAWIRSYGEQYF. DNA for the CDR3: TGTGCCTGGATTCGGAGCTATGGTGAGCAGTACTTC.

This clonotype turned up a few times. V and J are TRBV11-3 and TRBJ1-1, with D tentatively TRBD1 (5 bases). Deletions cut 5 bases from V and 7 bases from J, with 23 bases between. Germline V gene data show CDR1 as SGHNT and CDR2 as YENEEA. The CDR3 extends over 16 amino acids. The CDR3 region is CASSPSPQGYFDEAFF. In nucleotides, the CDR3 is TGTGCCAGCAGCCCTAGTCCCCAGGGATACTTCGATGAAGCTTTCTTT. The variable domain in full, with the rest retrieved from reference TRBV11-3 and TRBJ1-1, is EAGVVQSPRYKIIEKKQPVAFWCNPISGHNTLYWYLQNLGQGPELLIRYENEEAVDDSQLPKDRFSAERLKGVDSTLKIQPAELGDSAVYLCASSPSPQGYFDEAFFGQGTRLTVV.

V is TRBV11-3 and J is TRBJ1-2; D perhaps matches TRBD1 (6 bases). With 9 bases removed from V and 3 bases from J, the gap between germline ends came to 14 bases. Germline V gives CDR1 SGHNT, CDR2 YENEEA. The CDR3 runs to 13 residues. DNA for the CDR3: TGTGCCAGTAGTCGAGGACAGTACTATGGCTACACCTTC. Protein sequence: CASSRGQYYGYTF.

The rearrangement uses TRBV28 and TRBJ2-7; D may be TRBD1 (5 bases). The germline CDR1 and CDR2 sequences are MDHEN and SYDVKM. V was trimmed by 7 bases and J by 4 bases, leaving 17 bases between them. This CDR3 region has 14 residues. The CDR3 nucleotides are TGTGCCAGCACCGACCCAGGGAATCGTTACGAGCAGTACTTC. Its protein is CASTDPGNRYEQYF.

The CDR3 loop reads CASSLVRGQETQYF. The CDR3 nucleotides are TGTGCCAGCAGCTTAGTTAGGGGCCAAGAGACCCAGTACTTC. J is TRBJ2-5 and V is TRBV11-2; D possibly corresponds to TRBD1 (5 bases). The CDR3 runs to 14 residues. Trimming left V 1 base short and J 1 base short, with 7 bases between. CDR1 and CDR2 from the germline V gene are SGHAT and FQNNGV. Variable domain in full (rest from reference TRBV11-2 and TRBJ2-5): EAGVAQSPRYKIIEKRQSVAFWCNPISGHATLYWYQQILGQGPKLLIQFQNNGVVDDSQLPKDRFSAERLKGVDSTLKIQPAKLEDSAVYLCASSLVRGQETQYFGPGTRLLVL.

This clonotype was found a few times. The chain combines TRBV29-1 with TRBJ2-2; D is uncertain. In germline, CDR1 is SQVTM, CDR2 ANQGSEA. V was shortened by 5 bases and J by 6 bases, with 16 bases between the two germline ends. The CDR3 is 14 residues long. CDR3 coding DNA: TGCAGCGTTCCATTGGACGGTCTCGCCGGGGAGCTGTTTTTT. Translated: CSVPLDGLAGELFF.

This clonotype was observed many times. The chain has TRBV2 and TRBJ2-1; D not resolved. The germline V gene has CDR1 SNHLY and CDR2 FYNNEI. The CDR3 is made up of 15 amino acids. V lost 7 bases, J lost 4 bases, and 17 bases lay in between. The CDR3 loop reads CASKGTVREYNEQFF. The CDR3 DNA follows: TGTGCCAGCAAGGGTACGGTCAGAGAATACAATGAGCAGTTCTTC.

The V call is TRBV30, the J call TRBJ2-5; TRBD1 matches at 7 bases. Germline CDR1 reads GTSNPN; CDR2 reads SVGIG (reference sequence). The CDR3 has 13 residues. J lost 5 bases, V lost 1 base, and 4 bases had no gene match. The CDR3 region is CAWSGQGRETQYF. CDR3 coding DNA: TGTGCCTGGAGTGGACAGGGAAGGGAGACCCAGTACTTC.

This clonotype has at least ten counts. The chain couples TRBV27 to TRBJ1-5; no clear D gene. With 4 bases removed from V and 6 bases from J, the gap between germline ends came to 10 bases. Germline V gene data show CDR1 as MNHEY and CDR2 as SMNVEV (reference sequence). The CDR3 has 13 residues. The chain's CDR3 is CASSYKGSQPQHF. As DNA, the CDR3 is TGTGCCAGCAGTTATAAGGGAAGTCAGCCCCAGCATTTT.

This clonotype has more than one count but fewer than ten. The rearrangement joins TRBV19 to TRBJ2-3, with TRBD2 matching over 10 bases. Germline CDR1 LNHDA, CDR2 SQIVND (reference sequence). V lost 3 bases and J lost 1; bases outside the gene matches: 4. This CDR3 contains 16 residues. CDR3 in DNA: TGTGCCAGTAGTATGCCTAGCGGGAGTGGCACAGATACGCAGTATTTT. Its protein is CASSMPSGSGTDTQYF.

Turning to this clonotype: This sequence may be a read error, since a much larger clone differs from it by one base. CDR3 sequence: CSAIYLAGGTDTQHF. DNA of the CDR3: TGCAGTGCTATATATCTAGCGGGAGGCACAGATACGCAGCATTTT. V and J are TRBV20-1 and TRBJ2-3; D is ambiguous. The J call is in doubt because the DNA end fits TRBJ1-5 better. Germline CDR1 and CDR2: DFQATT and SNEGSKA (reference sequence). The CDR3 sequence is 15 residues long.

In this sample, this clonotype turned up a few times. The chain couples TRBV5-5 to TRBJ2-1, with D maybe TRBD2 (5 bases). Germline CDR1 SGHKS, CDR2 YYEKEE (reference sequence). This CDR3 has 14 residues. V was clipped by 0 bases and J by 8 bases, with 12 bases between them. CDR3 DNA: TGTGCCAGCAGCTTGGCCGGGATCAGGTATGAGCAGTTCTTC. Protein: CASSLAGIRYEQFF.

The V call is TRBV7-9, the J call TRBJ2-3, with 7 bases matching TRBD2. Per the germline V gene, CDR1 is SEHNR and CDR2 is FQNEAQ (reference sequence). This CDR3 has 15 amino acids. V gave up 4 bases and J gave up 2 bases; unmatched junction bases: 6. DNA for the CDR3: TGTGCCAGCAGCTCCCCGGGACTACTCACAGATACGCAGTATTTT. It translates to CASSSPGLLTDTQYF.

Many counts were recorded for this clonotype. The chain carries TRBV2 and TRBJ2-3; 11 nucleotides agree with TRBD2. Germline-derived CDR1 and CDR2 are SNHLY and FYNNEI. The CDR3 length is 16 residues. The V gene end was trimmed by 5 bases and the J gene end by 5 bases; junction bases not matched to a gene: 9. CDR3 sequence (DNA): TGTGCCAGCAGTACCATAGCGGGAGGGCCTAAAGATACGCAGTATTTT. Its protein is CASSTIAGGPKDTQYF. Variable domain in full (rest from reference TRBV2 and TRBJ2-3): EPEVTQTPSHQVTQMGQEVILRCVPISNHLYFYWYRQILGQKVEFLVSFYNNEISEKSEIFDDQFSVERPDGSNFTLKIRSTKLEDSAMYFCASSTIAGGPKDTQYFGPGTRLTVL.